Shown below are 26 T cell receptor beta chains from a single sample sequenced in a study of breast tumors, draining lymph nodes, adjacent tissues. Via MiXCR, TCRdb re-called the multiplex PCR reads, giving one row per CDR3 protein. The sample consists of 100,000 to 150,000 distinct CDR3 sequences, 20% to 25% of them appearing once. Axillary draining lymph nodes of breast cancer patients supplied the node samples. Material: axillary lymph node tissue. The receptors originated from a female donor with breast cancer. Some clones in this sample may be carry-over from other donors' samples.

There are many counts of this clonotype. The rearrangement joins TRBV3-1 to TRBJ2-1; D possibly corresponds to TRBD2 (6 bases). Germline V gives CDR1 LGHDT, CDR2 YNNKEL (reference sequence). This CDR3 has 16 residues. V was shortened by 0 bases and J by 4 bases, with 13 bases between the two germline ends. The CDR3 spells CASSQEPAGRYNEQFF. The CDR3 DNA reads TGTGCCAGCAGCCAAGAACCAGCGGGCCGATACAATGAGCAGTTCTTC.

The rearrangement links TRBV13 to TRBJ2-3; the D gene is possibly TRBD2 (5 bases). From germline, CDR1 is PRHDT and CDR2 FYEKMQ (reference sequence). The CDR3 consists of 13 residues. V was cut by 11 bases and J by 1 base, with 13 bases left in between. For the CDR3, the DNA is TGTGCCTTCCAGCGACTATGCACAGATACGCAGTATTTT. As protein: CAFQRLCTDTQYF.

In this sample, this clonotype turned up many times. The chain is built from TRBV20-1 and TRBJ2-7; possibly TRBD1 for D (5 bases). The CDR3 loop spans 15 amino acids. CDR1 and CDR2 from the germline V gene are DFQATT and SNEGSKA (reference sequence). V gave up 3 bases and J gave up 2 bases, with 17 bases separating them. The CDR3 region has the DNA TGCAGTGCTAGGCTGCAAGGGGCCCTCCCCTACGAGCAGTACTTC. Protein product: CSARLQGALPYEQYF.

The chain is built from TRBV19 and TRBJ2-6; TRBD1 aligns across 9 bases. The V gene's germline CDR1 is LNHDA and CDR2 SQIVND (reference sequence). The CDR3 has 20 amino acids. J gave up 8 bases and V 2 bases, and 19 bases lay outside the gene matches. CDR3 amino acids: CASSISPGQGSKGLTNVLTF. CDR3 sequence (DNA): TGTGCCAGTAGTATATCCCCGGGACAGGGAAGTAAAGGGTTAACCAACGTCCTGACTTTC.

In this sample, this clonotype turned up many times. The V call is TRBV7-9, the J call TRBJ2-3, with 7 bases matching TRBD2. This CDR3 is 18 amino acids long. Germline V lookup: CDR1 SEHNR, CDR2 FQNEAQ (reference sequence). The ends lost 8 bases at V and 3 bases at J; junction bases unmatched: 20. As DNA, the CDR3 is TGTGCCAGCGGCCAGCTCCGGCCCGGCGGGAGTGGAACAGATACGCAGTATTTT. Translation: CASGQLRPGGSGTDTQYF.

This clonotype came up once. One end of the junction fails to match germline, which may point to a read error. This rearrangement joins TRBV18 to TRBJ2-7; D unclear. Looked up from germline, CDR1 is KGHSH and CDR2 is LQKENI. This CDR3 has 14 amino acids. The CDR3 loop is CASSHSERAYERYF. As DNA, the CDR3 is TGTGCCAGCTCACACTCTGAAAGGGCCTACGAGCGGTACTTC. Supplemented by reference TRBV18 and TRBJ2-7, the full variable domain reads NAGVMQNPRHLVRRRGQEARLRCSPMKGHSHVYWYRQLPEEGLKFMVYLQKENIIDESGMPKERFSAEFPKEGPSILRIQQVVRGDSAAYFCASSHSERAYERYFGPGTRLTVT.

With respect to this clonotype: The germline gene is not matched at one end of the junction; a read error may be the cause. The chain combines TRBV5-6 with TRBJ2-4; no definite D call. Germline V lookup: CDR1 SGHDT, CDR2 YYEEEE. The CDR3 consists of 15 residues. In nucleotides, the CDR3 is TGTGCCAGCAGCTTGGCCGGAGCTGGCCAAACCCCAAAGTGCTTC. This gives the protein CASSLAGAGQTPKCF.

Regarding this clonotype: This could be a read error, since a much larger clone is one nucleotide away. This chain connects TRBV18 to TRBJ2-5, with no clear D. CDR3 length equals 12 residues. Germline assignment: CDR1 KGHSH and CDR2 LQKENI. The CDR3 loop is CASSPVPETPYF. The DNA for the CDR3 is TGTGCCAGCTCACCAGTCCCAGAGACCCCGTACTTC.

This clonotype was recorded a few times. A much more abundant neighbour one base away suggests this may be a read error. V gene TRBV11-2 combines with J gene TRBJ2-5, with D maybe TRBD2 (5 bases). The V gene's germline CDR1 is SGHAT and CDR2 FQNNGV. This CDR3 comprises 14 residues. CDR3 in amino acids: CASSLEASWETRYF. The CDR3 nucleotides are TGTGCCAGCAGCTTAGAGGCTAGCTGGGAGACCCGGTACTTC. Combining the CDR3 with reference TRBV11-2 and TRBJ2-5 gives the whole variable domain EAGVAQSPRYKIIEKRQSVAFWCNPISGHATLYWYQQILGQGPKLLIQFQNNGVVDDSQLPKDRFSAERLKGVDSTLKIQPAKLEDSAVYLCASSLEASWETRYFGPGTRLLVL.

A note on this clonotype: It may be a read error: a sequence one base away is much more abundant. The genes are TRBV20-1 and TRBJ1-5; TRBD1 might be the D (6 bases). CDR3 size: 13 residues. Germline V CDR1 and CDR2: DFQATT, SNEGSKA (reference sequence). The CDR3 reads CGASGQPNQPQHF. The CDR3 region has the DNA TGCGGTGCTTCTGGACAGCCAAATCAGCCCCAGCATTTT.

Points on this clonotype: Possible read error: a much larger clone is one base away. The CDR3 protein is CASRPAELANTGELFF. The CDR3 DNA sequence: TGTGCCAGCAGGCCCGCGGAACTAGCCAACACCGGGGAGCTGTTTTTT. The J gene is TRBJ2-2, the V gene TRBV6-2 or TRBV6-3; D might be TRBD2 (6 bases). Deletions cut 6 bases from V and 2 bases from J, with 16 bases between. CDR1 MNHEY and CDR2 SVGEGT come from the germline V gene. The CDR3 sequence is 16 residues long.

This clonotype appeared a few times. V is TRBV5-4 and J is TRBJ2-7; the D gene is possibly TRBD2 (5 bases). The germline gives CDR1 SGHNT, CDR2 YYREEE (reference sequence). CDR3 length equals 14 residues. V was shortened by 3 bases and J by 7 bases, with 17 bases between the two germline ends. The CDR3, as DNA: TGTGCCAGCAGCTGGGCACGGACTCCCTGGGAGCAGTACTTC. Translating it yields CASSWARTPWEQYF.

The table lists this clonotype with many counts. The chain joins TRBV18 to TRBJ2-7, with 11 bases identical to TRBD1. Per the germline V gene, CDR1 is KGHSH and CDR2 is LQKENI. V gave up 8 bases and J gave up 5 bases; unmatched junction bases: 8. CDR3 length: 14 residues. This chain's CDR3 is CASGRTGGVDEQYF. In DNA form, the CDR3 reads TGTGCCAGCGGTAGGACAGGGGGCGTCGACGAGCAGTACTTC.

The table lists this clonotype with a few counts. The rearrangement uses TRBV3-1 and TRBJ2-1, with D hard to call. CDR1 and CDR2 from the germline V gene are LGHDT and YNNKEL (reference sequence). V was shortened by 1 base and J by 4 bases, with 8 bases between the two germline ends. The CDR3 contains 14 residues. The CDR3 sequence is CASSQGSQYNEQFF. CDR3 in DNA: TGTGCCAGCAGCCAAGGGTCACAATACAATGAGCAGTTCTTC.

This clonotype was recorded many times. The chain uses TRBV18 and TRBJ2-1; 10 bases are shared with TRBD1. The CDR3 runs to 13 residues. After removal of 8 bases from V and 4 bases from J, the junction contained 2 bases not matched to a gene. Germline CDR1 and CDR2: KGHSH and LQKENI. In nucleotides, the CDR3 is TGTGCCAGCCTGGGACAGGGGTACAATGAGCAGTTCTTC. This codes for CASLGQGYNEQFF.

V is TRBV5-4 and J is TRBJ2-7; a possible D gene is TRBD2 (5 bases). CDR1 and CDR2 from the germline V gene are SGHNT and YYREEE (reference sequence). The CDR3 is made up of 13 amino acids. With 4 bases removed from V and 3 bases from J, the gap between germline ends came to 11 bases. The CDR3 DNA reads as TGTGCCAGCAGCCCCCGGGATGACTACGAGCAGTACTTC. It yields the protein CASSPRDDYEQYF. Looking up the rest from reference TRBV5-4 and TRBJ2-7 gives the full variable domain: ETGVTQSPTHLIKTRGQQVTLRCSSQSGHNTVSWYQQALGQGPQFIFQYYREEENGRGNFPPRFSGLQFPNYSSELNVNALELDDSALYLCASSPRDDYEQYFGPGTRLTVT.

Comment on this clonotype: One base away lies a much larger clone, so this may be a sequencing read error. The chain uses TRBV4-2 and TRBJ2-1; 10 nucleotides align to TRBD2. J was trimmed by 8 bases and V by 3 bases; bases with no gene match: 13. Germline V gene data show CDR1 as LGHNA and CDR2 as YNFKEQ. The CDR3 is made up of 17 amino acids. The DNA for the CDR3 is TGTGCCAGCAGCCAGATCCCGCCAGTAGCGGGAGGCTATGAGCAGTTCTTC. Translation gives CASSQIPPVAGGYEQFF.

The chain links TRBV18 to TRBJ1-5; D is perhaps TRBD1 (6 bases). Trimming shortened V by 0 bases and J by 2 bases, and 14 bases separated the two germline ends. The V gene's germline CDR1 is KGHSH and CDR2 LQKENI. The CDR3 spans 17 residues. The CDR3 DNA follows: TGTGCCAGCTCACCACCGATCCTACAGGGAGGCAATCAGCCCCAGCATTTT. Translation: CASSPPILQGGNQPQHF.

This clonotype was counted ten times or more. The gene calls are TRBV2 and TRBJ2-2; possible D gene TRBD2, 6 bases. The length of the CDR3 is 14 residues. V lost 4 bases and J lost 6, with 12 bases in between. CDR1 is SNHLY, CDR2 FYNNEI, per germline. CDR3 nucleotide sequence: TGTGCCAGCAGTGGGGCGGGGCGCGCCGGGGAGCTGTTTTTT. Translating it yields CASSGAGRAGELFF. The full variable domain, in which reference TRBV2 and TRBJ2-2 provide the parts outside the CDR3, is EPEVTQTPSHQVTQMGQEVILRCVPISNHLYFYWYRQILGQKVEFLVSFYNNEISEKSEIFDDQFSVERPDGSNFTLKIRSTKLEDSAMYFCASSGAGRAGELFFGEGSRLTVL.

There are many counts of this clonotype. The rearrangement uses TRBV11-3 and TRBJ2-3; TRBD2 aligns across 9 bases. The V segment lost 5 bases and the J segment 6 bases; nucleotides outside the gene matches: 6. Germline CDR1 SGHNT, CDR2 YENEEA. The CDR3 sequence is 14 residues long. The CDR3 bases are TGTGCCAGCAGCCGGGGACTAGCAACGGATACGCAGTATTTT. Translation gives CASSRGLATDTQYF.

About this clonotype itself: One end of the junction is discordant with germline, which a read error may explain. The chain couples TRBV14 to TRBJ2-2; tentatively, D is TRBD1 (6 bases). Germline CDR1 is SGHDN and CDR2 is FVKESK. The CDR3 runs 16 residues. CDR3 sequence (DNA): TGTGCCAGCGGCCAAGTCAGGGGCGCGAACACCGGGGAGCTGTTTTTT. Residues: CASGQVRGANTGELFF.

To note about this clonotype: This may stem from a read error, because a much larger clone lies one nucleotide away. The J gene is TRBJ2-1, the V gene TRBV20-1, with 10 positions matching TRBD2. The CDR3 loop spans 15 amino acids. Per the germline V gene, CDR1 is DFQATT and CDR2 is SNEGSKA (reference sequence). The CDR3: CGASSLAGVNNEQFF. As DNA, the CDR3 is TGCGGTGCGAGCAGCCTAGCGGGAGTGAACAATGAGCAGTTCTTC.

This clonotype was found many times. This chain joins TRBV12-3 or TRBV12-4 and TRBJ2-5, with TRBD1 matching 8 bases. This CDR3 spans 14 amino acids. Trimming took 5 bases from V and 4 from J; bases not matched to a gene: 6. The CDR3: CASSQSGGPETQYF. CDR3 nucleotides: TGTGCCAGCAGTCAATCAGGGGGCCCAGAGACCCAGTACTTC.

This clonotype was detected ten times or more. The rearrangement uses TRBV6-5 and TRBJ2-1, with 7 nucleotides matching TRBD1. Trimming at V came to 1 base and at J to 4 bases, leaving 7 bases not matched to a gene. Germline lookup yields CDR1 MNHEY and CDR2 SVGAGI. The CDR3 length is 16 residues. CDR3 DNA sequence: TGTGCCAGCAGTTACTTAGGGACAGAGGAATACAATGAGCAGTTCTTC. The encoded protein is CASSYLGTEEYNEQFF.

This clonotype was detected many times. The chain couples TRBV9 to TRBJ2-1, with 10 bases fitting TRBD2. Trimming removed 3 bases from V and 5 bases from J; junction bases left unmatched: 11. Germline values: CDR1 SGDLS, CDR2 YYNGEE. The CDR3 sequence is 17 residues long. The CDR3 sequence is CASSDVPSGSLDNEQFF. Written as DNA, the CDR3 is TGTGCCAGCAGCGACGTCCCTAGCGGGAGTTTAGACAATGAGCAGTTCTTC.

This rearrangement joins TRBV3-1 to TRBJ1-2; D not certain. Looked up from germline, CDR1 is LGHDT and CDR2 is YNNKEL (reference sequence). V gave up 0 bases and J gave up 1 base, with 15 bases separating them. This CDR3 comprises 17 residues. CDR3 loop: CASSQDATAGVNYGYTF. The CDR3 DNA reads TGTGCCAGCAGCCAAGATGCGACGGCGGGAGTTAACTATGGCTACACCTTC.